Included here is one TCR beta chain sequence, with context. Germline V gives CDR1 SSHAT, CDR2 FNYEAQ (reference sequence). The CDR3 runs to 14 residues. V was cut by 1 base and J by 7 bases, with 13 bases left in between. These data originate in a study of blood T cell repertoires in COVID-19. This table comes from immunoSEQ multiplex PCR, and its TCRdb copy is limited to in-frame clones, with some not included. The table has about 220,000 clones, approximately 77% seen once. Sample: peripheral blood. The rearrangement joins TRBV7-7 to TRBJ2-5; TRBD1 is a possible D gene (5 bases). This TCR was sampled from an elderly woman with acute or convalescent COVID-19. CDR3 sequence: CASSLVAGYGTQYF. The CDR3 DNA follows: TGTGCCAGCAGCTTAGTGGCAGGGTATGGGACCCAGTACTTC.